These T cell receptor beta chains were read from a single sample in a study of graft-versus-host responses after intestinal transplantation. Some clones are missing from TCRdb's copy, which holds only in-frame ones; the method was immunoSEQ multiplex PCR. The data show roughly 80,000 clones, with approximately 90% seen just once and approximately 0.64% held by the top ten. This material consisted of PBMCs, taken 98 days after intestinal transplantation. These receptor sequences come from a human patient who received an intestinal transplant, so some T cells may come from the graft donor. Each CDR3 is given with its conserved first and last residue. The order of the fields is V gene, J gene, clone size, D gene, CDR3 protein, CDR3 DNA. The D gene is left open where the match is weak. Clone size is not always given. Where it is, it says once, few, many or a class for expanded clones.

>TRBV11-2|TRBJ2-7|.|.
CASSFLFATPHEQYF
TGTGCCAGCAGCTTCCTCTTTGCCACCCCCCACGAGCAGTACTTC
>TRBV6-1|TRBJ2-1|.|TRBD2
CASSGQLAGVYNEQFF
TGTGCCAGCAGTGGCCAACTAGCGGGGGTCTACAATGAGCAGTTCTTC
>TRBV11-3|TRBJ2-2|.|.
CASSLSWGIGDTGELFF
TGTGCCAGCAGCCTTAGTTGGGGGATTGGGGACACCGGGGAGCTGTTTTTT
>TRBV19|TRBJ1-6|.|.
CASSITMSSYNSPLHF
TGTGCCAGTAGTATTACCATGAGCTCCTATAATTCACCCCTCCACTTT
>TRBV7-2|TRBJ1-5|.|.
CASSYENYQPQHF
TGTGCCAGCAGCTATGAGAACTATCAGCCCCAGCATTTT
>TRBV5-1|TRBJ1-1|.|.
CASSFRPSMNTEAFF
TGCGCCAGCAGCTTCCGGCCCTCCATGAACACTGAAGCTTTCTTT
>TRBV6-5|TRBJ1-2|.|TRBD1
CASSEGAGGYGYTF
TGTGCCAGCAGTGAAGGGGCAGGGGGCTATGGCTACACCTTC
>TRBV15|TRBJ2-5|.|TRBD1
CATSGQVTETQYF
TGTGCCACCAGCGGACAGGTGACCGAGACCCAGTACTTC
>TRBV27|TRBJ1-2|.|.
CASSLSSGDGYTF
TGTGCCAGCAGTTTATCGTCAGGGGATGGCTACACCTTC
>TRBV6-1|TRBJ2-1|.|TRBD2
CASSEGLAGASSSYNEQFF
TGTGCCAGCAGTGAAGGACTAGCGGGGGCTTCTTCCTCCTACAATGAGCAGTTCTTC
>TRBV6-1|TRBJ2-5|once|TRBD1
CASSGIRQGSETQYF
TGTGCCAGCAGTGGGATTCGACAGGGATCGGAGACCCAGTACTTC
>TRBV6-4|TRBJ2-3|.|.
CASSDGDTGTDTQYF
TGTGCCAGCAGTGACGGCGATACGGGGACAGATACGCAGTATTTT
>TRBV6-8|TRBJ1-1|.|.
CASSYGYNTEAFF
TGTGCCAGCAGTTATGGGTACAACACTGAAGCTTTCTTT
>TRBV6-5|TRBJ1-2|.|TRBD1
CASSYRTGLYGYTF
TGTGCCAGCAGTTACCGGACAGGGCTCTATGGCTACACCTTC
>TRBV30|TRBJ2-7|.|.
CAWAGTPYEQYF
TGTGCCTGGGCCGGGACCCCCTACGAGCAGTACTTC
>TRBV7-3|TRBJ2-2|.|.
CASSSRGQLNTGELFF
TGTGCCAGCAGCTCAAGAGGGCAGCTGAACACCGGGGAGCTGTTTTTT